The next 26 T cell receptor beta chains were all read from a single sample in a study of blood T cell repertoires in COVID-19. Assay: immunoSEQ multiplex PCR; the TCRdb copy retains only in-frame clones and omits some. The repertoire holds a few hundred thousand clones, roughly 82% seen once, with around 1.7% in the top ten. The sample consisted of peripheral blood. These receptors all stem from a woman between 50 and 59 years old with acute or convalescent COVID-19.

This clone was seen a single time. This rearrangement joins TRBV9 to TRBJ2-2; 9 bases line up with TRBD2. V was clipped by 3 bases and J by 1 base; unmatched bases: 4. The CDR3 sequence is 16 residues long. Germline assignment: CDR1 SGDLS and CDR2 YYNGEE. The CDR3: CASSGDSGRNTGELFF. CDR3 coding DNA: TGTGCCAGCAGCGGGGATAGCGGGAGGAACACCGGGGAGCTGTTTTTT. The full variable domain, completed using reference TRBV9 and TRBJ2-2, is DSGVTQTPKHLITATGQRVTLRCSPRSGDLSVYWYQQSLDQGLQFLIQYYNGEERAKGNILERFSAQQFPDLHSELNLSSLELGDSALYFCASSGDSGRNTGELFFGEGSRLTVL.

This clone was seen just once. This rearrangement joins TRBV28 to TRBJ2-7; TRBD2 might be the D (6 bases). V was shortened by 7 bases and J by 1 base, with 14 bases between the two germline ends. CDR3 length equals 14 residues. Germline V gene lookup returns CDR1 MDHEN and CDR2 SYDVKM. CDR3 in amino acids: CASTLLAPSYEQYF. In nucleotides, the CDR3 is TGTGCCAGCACTCTGCTAGCGCCGTCCTACGAGCAGTACTTC.

J is TRBJ2-5 and V is TRBV5-8, with 14 bases matching TRBD2. This CDR3 region has 16 residues. Germline-derived CDR1 and CDR2 are SGHTS and YDEGEE. Trimming removed 4 bases from V and 3 bases from J; junction bases left unmatched: 5. CDR3 amino acids: CASSRGTSGGKETQYF. The CDR3, as DNA: TGTGCCAGCAGCCGAGGGACTAGCGGGGGTAAAGAGACCCAGTACTTC.

This clone has a single count. The chain is built from TRBV2 and TRBJ1-2; 8 bases are a match to TRBD1. The CDR3 is 13 residues long. The germline CDR1 and CDR2 sequences are SNHLY and FYNNEI. V lost 6 bases and J lost 4; bases outside the gene matches: 4. CDR3 nucleotide sequence: TGTGCCAGCAGCGCCGGGACAGGCTATGGCTACACCTTC. Its protein product is CASSAGTGYGYTF.

The rearrangement links TRBV5-1 to TRBJ2-2; the match to TRBD2 covers 7 bases. Losses at the gene ends were 4 bases for V and 5 bases for J; bases not matched to a gene: 8. Per germline, CDR1 SGHRS and CDR2 YFSETQ. The CDR3 consists of 15 residues. The CDR3 nucleotides are TGCGCCAGCAGCCCCCGTCTAGCGGAAACCGGGGAGCTGTTTTTT. Protein product: CASSPRLAETGELFF.

The chain couples TRBV28 to TRBJ2-1; 13 nucleotides agree with TRBD2. With V trimmed by 7 bases and J by 7 bases, 4 bases remained unmatched. Germline values: CDR1 MDHEN, CDR2 SYDVKM. The CDR3 sequence is 14 residues long. The CDR3 nucleotides are TGTGCCAGCATAACTAGCGGGAGGGGTAATGAGCAGTTCTTC. As protein: CASITSGRGNEQFF.

This clone was seen only a few times. V and J are TRBV7-2 and TRBJ1-2, with 7 nucleotides matching TRBD1. The CDR3 runs 13 residues. The V gene's germline CDR1 is SGHTA and CDR2 FQGNSA. V was clipped by 8 bases and J by 4 bases; unmatched bases: 7. CDR3 coding DNA: TGTGCCAGCCAACCAGACAGGGTCTATGGCTACACCTTC. It translates to CASQPDRVYGYTF.

This chain connects TRBV6-6 to TRBJ2-5; TRBD2 might be the D (5 bases). Germline assignment: CDR1 MNHNY and CDR2 SVGAGI (reference sequence). The CDR3 is made up of 11 amino acids. Trimming stripped 0 bases from V and 9 bases from J, with 5 bases between. Here the CDR3 reads CASSYSRAQYF. DNA for the CDR3: TGTGCCAGCAGTTACTCGCGGGCCCAGTACTTC.

The J gene is TRBJ2-7, the V gene TRBV28; D perhaps matches TRBD1 (6 bases). Trimming took 5 bases from V and 2 from J, leaving 7 bases between them. The germline V gene has CDR1 MDHEN and CDR2 SYDVKM. This CDR3 region has 12 residues. This CDR3 is CASSRTAYEQYF. The DNA for the CDR3 is TGTGCCAGCAGTAGGACAGCCTACGAGCAGTACTTC.

This chain links TRBV11-2 with TRBJ2-7; the D gene is possibly TRBD1 (6 bases). Germline-derived CDR1 and CDR2 are SGHAT and FQNNGV. Trimming cost V 6 bases and J 3 bases, with 15 bases left between them. The CDR3 covers 14 residues. The CDR3 spells CASSFLAGDYEQYF. For the CDR3, the DNA is TGTGCCAGCAGTTTCTTGGCAGGGGACTACGAGCAGTACTTC.

The genes are TRBV5-1 and TRBJ2-5, with 8 nucleotides matching TRBD1. V shed 2 bases, J shed 5 bases, and the junction held 5 bases outside the gene matches. The length of the CDR3 is 14 residues. The germline gives CDR1 SGHRS, CDR2 YFSETQ. CDR3 in amino acids: CASSFPGGEETQYF. In DNA, the CDR3 is TGCGCCAGCAGCTTTCCAGGGGGCGAGGAGACCCAGTACTTC. The full variable domain, in which reference TRBV5-1 and TRBJ2-5 provide the parts outside the CDR3, is KAGVTQTPRYLIKTRGQQVTLSCSPISGHRSVSWYQQTPGQGLQFLFEYFSETQRNKGNFPGRFSGRQFSNSRSEMNVSTLELGDSALYLCASSFPGGEETQYFGPGTRLLVL.

The chain combines TRBV27 with TRBJ1-3, with D perhaps matching TRBD1 (5 bases). CDR1 and CDR2 from the germline V gene are MNHEY and SMNVEV (reference sequence). V was clipped by 5 bases and J by 0 bases, with 26 bases between them. The CDR3 is 20 residues long. CDR3 nucleotides: TGTGCCAGCAGTCCCACCAGGTGGCAGGGAAACACTCACTCTGGAAACACCATATATTTT. Amino acids: CASSPTRWQGNTHSGNTIYF.

This clone was observed a handful of times. The chain combines TRBV6-6 with TRBJ1-2; 8 bases map to TRBD1. After removal of 4 bases from V and 1 base from J, the junction contained 2 bases not matched to a gene. The germline V gene has CDR1 MNHNY and CDR2 SVGAGI (reference sequence). The CDR3 has 14 residues. The CDR3 DNA sequence: TGTGCCAGCAGTTTCACAGGGGGTAACTATGGCTACACCTTC. It codes for CASSFTGGNYGYTF.

In its sample, this clone was seen a few times. The rearrangement links TRBV28 to TRBJ1-4, with no clear D. The V end lost 2 bases, the J end lost 8 bases, and 15 bases lay between the germline ends. CDR3 length: 15 amino acids. In germline, CDR1 is MDHEN, CDR2 SYDVKM. The CDR3: CASSLVRRRREKLFF. DNA of the CDR3: TGTGCCAGCAGTTTAGTCCGGCGGAGGAGAGAAAAACTGTTTTTT.

CDR3 DNA sequence: TGTGCCAGCAGCCCCCGAACAGGGGACGACGAGCAGTACTTC. This codes for CASSPRTGDDEQYF. V and J are TRBV5-4 and TRBJ2-7; 7 bases match TRBD1. After removal of 4 bases from V and 5 bases from J, the junction contained 9 bases not matched to a gene. CDR1 and CDR2 (germline): SGHNT, YYREEE (reference sequence). This CDR3 is 14 amino acids long.

This chain's CDR3 is CASSLGGQGDTDTQYF. CDR3 nucleotide sequence: TGCGCCAGCAGCTTGGGGGGACAGGGGGACACAGATACGCAGTATTTT. V usage is TRBV5-1 and J usage is TRBJ2-3, with 11 bases aligning to TRBD1. The CDR3 covers 16 residues. The trim removed 0 bases at V and 2 bases at J, leaving 2 bases unmatched. The germline V gene encodes CDR1 SGHRS and CDR2 YFSETQ.

The chain employs TRBV27 and TRBJ1-5; D unclear. The CDR3 is 14 residues long. CDR1 is MNHEY and CDR2 is SMNVEV in the germline V gene (reference sequence). V was shortened by 1 base and J by 2 bases, with 6 bases between the two germline ends. The CDR3 is CASSLFSGNQPQHF. Written as DNA, the CDR3 is TGTGCCAGCAGTTTATTCTCGGGCAATCAGCCCCAGCATTTT.

This clone was counted a single time. This chain links TRBV27 with TRBJ1-2; tentative D call: TRBD1 (5 bases). V dropped 2 bases and J dropped 4 bases, with 8 bases sitting between them. The CDR3 covers 13 residues. CDR1 MNHEY and CDR2 SMNVEV come from the germline V gene (reference sequence). In DNA, the CDR3 is TGTGCCAGCAGTTTAAGACAGACCTATGGCTACACCTTC. The encoded protein is CASSLRQTYGYTF.

This chain uses TRBV27 with TRBJ2-2; 9 bases line up with TRBD2. Germline trimming cut 2 bases from V and 5 bases from J; bases unmatched to any gene: 3. From germline, CDR1 is MNHEY and CDR2 SMNVEV (reference sequence). This CDR3 is built from 15 residues. In DNA, the CDR3 is TGTGCCAGCAGTTTAGGGACTAGCAGAACCGGGGAGCTGTTTTTT. Its protein is CASSLGTSRTGELFF.

The chain joins TRBV5-6 to TRBJ1-2; TRBD1 matches at 7 bases. J lost 11 bases, V lost 1 base, and 8 bases had no gene match. The CDR3 extends over 13 amino acids. Germline CDR1 is SGHDT and CDR2 is YYEEEE. CDR3 DNA sequence: TGTGCCAGCAGCTTGTGGTTCGCAGGGGGATACACCTTC. This sequence encodes CASSLWFAGGYTF. The full variable domain, completed using reference TRBV5-6 and TRBJ1-2, is DAGVTQSPTHLIKTRGQQVTLRCSPKSGHDTVSWYQQALGQGPQFIFQYYEEEERQRGNFPDRFSGHQFPNYSSELNVNALLLGDSALYLCASSLWFAGGYTFGSGTRLTVV.

The chain has TRBV29-1 and TRBJ1-5; weak D call: TRBD1 (6 bases). Looked up from germline, CDR1 is SQVTM and CDR2 is ANQGSEA. There are 13 residues in the CDR3. V was shortened by 8 bases and J by 0 bases, with 11 bases between the two germline ends. CDR3 DNA: TGCAGCATACGGACAGCTAGCAATCAGCCCCAGCATTTT. Amino acid sequence: CSIRTASNQPQHF.

CDR3 protein: CASRGGAERDTQYF. In nucleotides, the CDR3 is TGTGCCAGCAGGGGGGGGGCGGAGAGAGATACGCAGTATTTT. This sequence joins TRBV7-2 and TRBJ2-3; perhaps TRBD2 as D (7 bases). The CDR3 totals 14 residues. Germline V CDR1 and CDR2: SGHTA, FQGNSA. Trimming stripped 6 bases from V and 5 bases from J, with 15 bases between.

The chain is built from TRBV5-1 and TRBJ2-5; tentatively, D is TRBD2 (6 bases). V shed 1 base and J shed 1 base, with 14 bases lying between them. This CDR3 spans 16 amino acids. From germline, CDR1 is SGHRS and CDR2 YFSETQ. The CDR3 protein is CASSLWGVQSQETQYF. CDR3 DNA sequence: TGCGCCAGCAGCTTGTGGGGGGTTCAATCCCAAGAGACCCAGTACTTC. The full variable domain, rest sourced from reference TRBV5-1 and TRBJ2-5, is KAGVTQTPRYLIKTRGQQVTLSCSPISGHRSVSWYQQTPGQGLQFLFEYFSETQRNKGNFPGRFSGRQFSNSRSEMNVSTLELGDSALYLCASSLWGVQSQETQYFGPGTRLLVL.

The V and J genes are TRBV6-1 and TRBJ1-1; D perhaps matches TRBD1 (6 bases). The germline gives CDR1 MNHNS, CDR2 SASEGT. The CDR3 runs 16 residues. Trimming removed 3 bases at V and 5 bases at J, with 19 bases between. The CDR3 nucleotides read TGTGCCAGCAGTGAGAGGCGGGGGGCCATAGGGACTGAAGCTTTCTTT. It is translated as CASSERRGAIGTEAFF.

The V call is TRBV7-8, the J call TRBJ2-7; unclear D gene. V lost 1 base and J lost 6, with 19 bases in between. This CDR3 region has 16 residues. CDR1 and CDR2 from the germline V gene are SGHVS and FQNEAQ. CDR3 DNA: TGTGCCAGCAGCTTAGGAGTGGCCAGGATTTTTGGCGAGCAGTACTTC. It is translated as CASSLGVARIFGEQYF.

This clone showed up just a few times. CDR3 protein: CATTNDRGWQPQHF. The CDR3 bases are TGTGCCACCACCAATGACAGGGGTTGGCAGCCCCAGCATTTT. The rearrangement links TRBV19 to TRBJ1-5, with TRBD1 matching over 8 bases. Trimming at V came to 10 bases and at J to 7 bases, leaving 12 bases not matched to a gene. CDR3 length equals 14 residues. Germline V lookup: CDR1 LNHDA, CDR2 SQIVND (reference sequence).